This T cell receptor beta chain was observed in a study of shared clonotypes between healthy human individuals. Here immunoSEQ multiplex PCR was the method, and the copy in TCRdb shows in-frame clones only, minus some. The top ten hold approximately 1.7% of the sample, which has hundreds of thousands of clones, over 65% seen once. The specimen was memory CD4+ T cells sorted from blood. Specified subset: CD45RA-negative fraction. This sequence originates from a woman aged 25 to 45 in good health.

The DNA for the CDR3 is TGTGCCAGCAGCGCAATAGCGGGAGGGCCATATACGCAGTATTTT. Its translation is CASSAIAGGPYTQYF. This chain connects TRBV9 to TRBJ2-3; 11 nucleotides align to TRBD2. Germline trimming cut 3 bases from V and 7 bases from J; bases unmatched to any gene: 7. The CDR3 is 15 residues long. Germline lookup yields CDR1 SGDLS and CDR2 YYNGEE.